A selection of T cell receptor beta chains follows, all from one sample in a study of blood T cell repertoires in COVID-19. The method was immunoSEQ multiplex PCR; TCRdb's version includes in-frame clones alone and lacks a portion of them. The data hold nearly 45,000 clones, with around nine tenths observed a single time. Material: peripheral blood. These TCRs come from a man aged 40-55 years with COVID-19, enrolled during active disease. Each CDR3 is given with its conserved first and last residue. The D gene is left open where the match is weak. Only some rows state a clone size, as once, few, many or a class for expanded clones.

d_call,j_call,v_call,clone_size,cdr3_length,cdr3_aa,cdr3_nt
.,TRBJ2-4,TRBV30,few,13,CAWSVRSENIQYF,TGTGCCTGGAGTGTACGGTCGGAAAACATTCAGTACTTC
TRBD1,TRBJ2-4,TRBV7-2,.,15,CASSTGTEAKNIQYF,TGTGCCAGCAGCACCGGGACAGAAGCCAAAAACATTCAGTACTTC
.,TRBJ1-6,TRBV21-1,.,15,CASSKGNRPPSPLHF,TGTGCCAGCAGCAAAGGTAACAGGCCCCCCTCACCCCTCCACTTT
.,TRBJ1-4,TRBV18,.,15,CASSPYSREGEKLFF,TGTGCCAGCTCACCCTACAGCAGGGAGGGTGAAAAACTGTTTTTT
.,TRBJ1-4,TRBV19,once,17,CASSIRGGRAVNEKLFF,TGTGCCAGTAGTATAAGAGGGGGTAGAGCCGTTAATGAAAAACTGTTTTTT
.,TRBJ1-3,TRBV11-2,once,13,CASSLGIGNTIYF,TGTGCCAGCAGCTTAGGTATTGGAAACACCATATATTTT
TRBD1,TRBJ2-7,TRBV19,.,17,CASSMKYGGQVFYEQYF,TGTGCCAGTAGTATGAAATACGGGGGACAGGTTTTCTACGAGCAGTACTTC
TRBD2,TRBJ2-1,TRBV7-7,.,15,CASSLTLAGVNEQFF,TGTGCCAGCAGCTTAACACTAGCGGGAGTCAATGAGCAGTTCTTC
.,TRBJ2-3,TRBV9,.,12,CASSVVSGTQYF,TGTGCCAGCAGCGTAGTGAGCGGAACGCAGTATTTT
.,TRBJ2-3,TRBV19,few,14,CASSMGGVTDTQYF,TGTGCCAGTAGTATGGGGGGAGTCACAGATACGCAGTATTTT
TRBD1,TRBJ1-1,TRBV3-1/TRBV3-2,.,13,CASSRETGGEAFF,TGTGCCAGCAGCCGCGAGACAGGGGGTGAAGCTTTCTTT
.,TRBJ1-5,TRBV2,.,15,CASNLQGSGNQPQHF,TGTGCCAGCAATCTTCAGGGGAGTGGGAATCAGCCCCAGCATTTT
TRBD1,TRBJ2-1,TRBV29-1,.,14,CSAGTGTGYNEQFF,TGCAGCGCAGGGACCGGGACAGGCTACAATGAGCAGTTCTTC
TRBD1,TRBJ2-2,TRBV19,.,16,CASSLKGQGASGELFF,TGTGCCAGTAGTTTAAAAGGACAGGGGGCTAGCGGGGAGCTGTTTTTT
.,TRBJ1-1,TRBV27,.,18,CASSLKWSGRFLNTEAFF,TGTGCCAGCAGTTTGAAGTGGTCAGGGCGGTTTTTGAACACTGAAGCTTTCTTT
TRBD1,TRBJ1-2,TRBV23-1,.,17,CASSHPGQGANYVGYTF,TGCGCCAGCAGTCACCCGGGACAGGGGGCGAACTATGTAGGCTACACCTTC
.,TRBJ2-4,TRBV2,few,14,CASSGGKDRNIQYF,TGTGCCAGCAGTGGGGGAAAGGACAGAAACATTCAGTACTTC
TRBD1,TRBJ1-5,TRBV24-1,.,14,CATSDTGGGQPQHF,TGTGCCACCAGTGATACAGGGGGCGGCCAGCCCCAGCATTTT
TRBD2,TRBJ2-2,TRBV4-1,once,17,CASSPGSSGGNTGELFF,TGCGCCAGCAGCCCTGGGTCTAGCGGGGGGAACACCGGGGAGCTGTTTTTT
TRBD2,TRBJ2-3,TRBV14,.,21,CASSQDRLQSILAASTDTQYF,TGTGCCAGCAGCCAAGATCGCCTACAAAGCATACTAGCGGCTAGCACAGATACGCAGTATTTT
.,TRBJ2-7,TRBV7-8,.,11,CASSLSNEQYF,TGTGCCAGCAGCCTAAGCAACGAGCAGTACTTC